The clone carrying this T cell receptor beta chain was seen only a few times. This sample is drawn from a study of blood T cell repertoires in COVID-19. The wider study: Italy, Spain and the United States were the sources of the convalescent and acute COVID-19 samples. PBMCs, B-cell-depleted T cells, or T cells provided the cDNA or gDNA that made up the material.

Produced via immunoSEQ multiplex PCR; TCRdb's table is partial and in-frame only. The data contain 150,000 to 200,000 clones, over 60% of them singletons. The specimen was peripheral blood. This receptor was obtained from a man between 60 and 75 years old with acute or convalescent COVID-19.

CDR3 nucleotide sequence: TGTGCCACCAGTCCAAAGGAGTCCTACGAGCAGTACTTC. Protein: CATSPKESYEQYF. The V gene is TRBV24-1, the J gene TRBJ2-7; D not resolved. Germline assignment: CDR1 KGHDR and CDR2 SFDVKD. The CDR3 contains 13 residues. Trimming removed 6 bases at V and 1 base at J, with 9 bases between.